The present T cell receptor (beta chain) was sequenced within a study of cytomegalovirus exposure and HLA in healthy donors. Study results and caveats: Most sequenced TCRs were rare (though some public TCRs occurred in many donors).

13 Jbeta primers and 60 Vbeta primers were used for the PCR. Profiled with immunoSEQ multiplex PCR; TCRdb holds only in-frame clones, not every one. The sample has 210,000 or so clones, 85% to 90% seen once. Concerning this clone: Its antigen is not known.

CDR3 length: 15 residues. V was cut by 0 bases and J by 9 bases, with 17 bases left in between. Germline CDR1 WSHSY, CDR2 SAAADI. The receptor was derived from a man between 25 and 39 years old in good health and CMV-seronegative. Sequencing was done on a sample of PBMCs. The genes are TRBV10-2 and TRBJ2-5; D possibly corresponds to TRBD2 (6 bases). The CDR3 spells CASSESFAGEESQYF. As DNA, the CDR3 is TGCGCCAGCAGTGAGTCCTTTGCCGGGGAGGAGTCCCAGTACTTC.